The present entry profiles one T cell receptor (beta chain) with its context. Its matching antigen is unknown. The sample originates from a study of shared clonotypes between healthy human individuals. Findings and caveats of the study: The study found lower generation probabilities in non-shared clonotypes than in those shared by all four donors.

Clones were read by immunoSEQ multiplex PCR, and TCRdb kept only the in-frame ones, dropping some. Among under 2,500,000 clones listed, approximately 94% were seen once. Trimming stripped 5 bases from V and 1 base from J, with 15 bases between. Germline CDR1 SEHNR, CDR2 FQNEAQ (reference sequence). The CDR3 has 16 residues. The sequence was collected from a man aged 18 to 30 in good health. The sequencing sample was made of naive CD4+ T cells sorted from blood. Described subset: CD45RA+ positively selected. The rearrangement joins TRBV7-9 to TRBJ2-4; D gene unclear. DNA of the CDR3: TGTGCCAGCAGCCTAAGGTCCGGGCCGGCCAAAAACATTCAGTACTTC. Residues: CASSLRSGPAKNIQYF. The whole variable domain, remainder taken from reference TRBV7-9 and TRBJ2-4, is DTGVSQNPRHKITKRGQNVTFRCDPISEHNRLYWYRQTLGQGPEFLTYFQNEAQLEKSRLLSDRFSAERPKGSFSTLEIQRTEQGDSAMYLCASSLRSGPAKNIQYFGAGTRLSVL.